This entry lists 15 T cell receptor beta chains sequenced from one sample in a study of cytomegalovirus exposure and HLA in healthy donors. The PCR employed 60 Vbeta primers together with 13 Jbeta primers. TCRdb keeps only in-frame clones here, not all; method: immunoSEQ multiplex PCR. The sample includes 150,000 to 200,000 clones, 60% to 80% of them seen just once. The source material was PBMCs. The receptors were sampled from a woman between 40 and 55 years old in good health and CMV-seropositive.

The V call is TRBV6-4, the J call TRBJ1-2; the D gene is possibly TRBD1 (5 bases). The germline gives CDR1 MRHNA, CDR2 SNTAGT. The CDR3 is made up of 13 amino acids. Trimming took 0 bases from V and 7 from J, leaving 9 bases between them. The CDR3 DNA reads TGTGCCAGCAGTGACTCGTACGGGGGTGGCTACACCTTC. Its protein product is CASSDSYGGGYTF.

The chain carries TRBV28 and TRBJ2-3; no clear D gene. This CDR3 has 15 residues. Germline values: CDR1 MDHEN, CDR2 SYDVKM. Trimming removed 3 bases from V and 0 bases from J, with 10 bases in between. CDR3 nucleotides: TGTGCCAGCAGTTTGGGCCAGTTCAGCACAGATACGCAGTATTTT. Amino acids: CASSLGQFSTDTQYF.

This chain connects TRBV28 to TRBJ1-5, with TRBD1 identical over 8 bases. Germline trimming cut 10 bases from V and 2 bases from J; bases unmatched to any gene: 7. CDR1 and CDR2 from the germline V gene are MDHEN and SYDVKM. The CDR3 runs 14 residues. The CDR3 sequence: CAIKQGAGNQPQHF. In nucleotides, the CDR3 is TGTGCCATCAAGCAGGGGGCGGGCAATCAGCCCCAGCATTTT.

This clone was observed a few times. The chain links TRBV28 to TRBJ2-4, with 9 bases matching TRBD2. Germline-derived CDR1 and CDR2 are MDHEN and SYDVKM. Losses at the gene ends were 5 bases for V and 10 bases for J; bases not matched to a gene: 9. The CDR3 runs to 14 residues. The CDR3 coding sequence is TGTGCCAGCAGTCCCCCTAGCGGGGTCTGGATTCAGTACTTC. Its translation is CASSPPSGVWIQYF.

In DNA, the CDR3 is TGTGCCAGCAGCCAAAGTTCAGGGTTCGTCTATGGCTACACCTTC. Amino acid sequence: CASSQSSGFVYGYTF. The V gene is TRBV5-8, the J gene TRBJ1-2; tentatively, D is TRBD1 (5 bases). Germline CDR1 SGHTS, CDR2 YDEGEE. The CDR3 runs 15 residues. V was clipped by 4 bases and J by 4 bases, with 17 bases between them.

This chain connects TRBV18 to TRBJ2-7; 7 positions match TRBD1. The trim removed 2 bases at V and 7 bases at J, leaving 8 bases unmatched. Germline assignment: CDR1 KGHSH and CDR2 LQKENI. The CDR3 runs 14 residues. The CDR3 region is CASSPIDRVREQYF. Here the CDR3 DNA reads TGTGCCAGCTCACCAATAGACAGGGTACGGGAGCAGTACTTC.

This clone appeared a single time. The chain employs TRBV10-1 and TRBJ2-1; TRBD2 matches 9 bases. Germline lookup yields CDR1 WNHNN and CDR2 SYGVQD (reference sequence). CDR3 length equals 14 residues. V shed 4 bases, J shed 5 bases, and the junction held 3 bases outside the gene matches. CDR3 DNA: TGCGCCAGCAGTGCGGAGCGGGAGGACAATGAGCAGTTCTTC. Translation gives CASSAEREDNEQFF.

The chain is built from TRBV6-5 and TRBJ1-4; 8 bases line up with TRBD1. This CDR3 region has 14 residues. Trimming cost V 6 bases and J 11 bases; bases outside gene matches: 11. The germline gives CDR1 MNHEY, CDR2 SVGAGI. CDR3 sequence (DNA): TGTGCCAGCAGGAGGGCAGGGGGCGAGTGGAAACTGTTTTTT. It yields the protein CASRRAGGEWKLFF.

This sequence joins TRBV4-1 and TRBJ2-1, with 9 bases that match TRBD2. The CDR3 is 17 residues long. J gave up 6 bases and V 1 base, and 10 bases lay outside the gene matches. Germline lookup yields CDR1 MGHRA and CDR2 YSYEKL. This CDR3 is CASSQAGREGPGNEQFF. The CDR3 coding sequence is TGCGCCAGCAGCCAAGCCGGGCGGGAGGGCCCGGGCAATGAGCAGTTCTTC.

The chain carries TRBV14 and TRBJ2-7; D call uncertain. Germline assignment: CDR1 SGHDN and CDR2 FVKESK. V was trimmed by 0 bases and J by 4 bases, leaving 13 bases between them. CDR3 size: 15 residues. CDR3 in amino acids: CASSQDLGARYEQYF. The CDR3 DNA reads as TGTGCCAGCAGCCAAGATCTTGGAGCTCGATACGAGCAGTACTTC.

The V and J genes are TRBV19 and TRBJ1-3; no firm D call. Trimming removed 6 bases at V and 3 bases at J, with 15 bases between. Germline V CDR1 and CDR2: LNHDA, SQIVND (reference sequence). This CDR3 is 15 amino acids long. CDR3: CASSHNRGNGNTIYF. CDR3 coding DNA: TGTGCCAGTAGCCACAACAGAGGGAATGGAAACACCATATATTTT.

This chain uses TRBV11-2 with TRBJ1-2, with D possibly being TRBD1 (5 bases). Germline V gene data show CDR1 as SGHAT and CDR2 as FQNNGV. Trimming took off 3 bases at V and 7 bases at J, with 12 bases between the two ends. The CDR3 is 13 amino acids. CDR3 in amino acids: CASSFAREGGYTF. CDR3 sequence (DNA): TGTGCCAGCAGCTTCGCCAGGGAAGGTGGCTACACCTTC.

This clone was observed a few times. This CDR3 is CASSLLGRDTYNEQFF. DNA of the CDR3: TGTGCCAGCAGCCTCCTGGGACGGGACACCTACAATGAGCAGTTCTTC. The chain carries TRBV14 and TRBJ2-1; maybe TRBD1 (6 bases). Germline V lookup: CDR1 SGHDN, CDR2 FVKESK. The ends were cut back, 4 bases at V and 2 bases at J, with 15 bases in the middle. The CDR3 totals 16 residues.

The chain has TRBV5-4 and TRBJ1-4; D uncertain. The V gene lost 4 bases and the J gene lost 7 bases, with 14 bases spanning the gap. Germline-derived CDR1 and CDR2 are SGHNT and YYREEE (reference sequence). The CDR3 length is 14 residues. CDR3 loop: CASSPDRRLEKLFF. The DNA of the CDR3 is TGTGCCAGCAGCCCGGATCGGCGGCTTGAAAAACTGTTTTTT.

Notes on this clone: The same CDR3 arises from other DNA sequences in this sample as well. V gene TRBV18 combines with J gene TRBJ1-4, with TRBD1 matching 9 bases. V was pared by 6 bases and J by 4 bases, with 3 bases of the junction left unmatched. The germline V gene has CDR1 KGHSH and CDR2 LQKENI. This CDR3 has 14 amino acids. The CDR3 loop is CASSPGQGNEKLFF. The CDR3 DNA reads TGTGCCAGCTCGCCGGGACAGGGTAATGAAAAACTGTTTTTT. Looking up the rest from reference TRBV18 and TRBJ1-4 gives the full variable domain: NAGVMQNPRHLVRRRGQEARLRCSPMKGHSHVYWYRQLPEEGLKFMVYLQKENIIDESGMPKERFSAEFPKEGPSILRIQQVVRGDSAAYFCASSPGQGNEKLFFGSGTQLSVL.